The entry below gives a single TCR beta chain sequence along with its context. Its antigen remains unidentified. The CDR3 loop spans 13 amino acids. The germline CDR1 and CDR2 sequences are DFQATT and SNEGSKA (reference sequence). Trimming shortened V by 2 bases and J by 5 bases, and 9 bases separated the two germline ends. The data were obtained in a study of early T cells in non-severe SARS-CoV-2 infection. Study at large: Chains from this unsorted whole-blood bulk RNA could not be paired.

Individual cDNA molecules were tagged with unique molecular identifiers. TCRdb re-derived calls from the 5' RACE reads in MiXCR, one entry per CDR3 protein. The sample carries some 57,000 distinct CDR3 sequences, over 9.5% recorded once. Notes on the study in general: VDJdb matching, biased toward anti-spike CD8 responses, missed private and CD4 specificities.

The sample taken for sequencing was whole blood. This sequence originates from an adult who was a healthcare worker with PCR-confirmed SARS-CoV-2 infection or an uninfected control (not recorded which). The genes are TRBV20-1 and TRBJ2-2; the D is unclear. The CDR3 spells CSARSDITGELFF. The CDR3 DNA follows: TGCAGTGCTAGATCTGACATAACCGGGGAGCTGTTTTTT.